This T cell receptor beta chain is drawn from a study of regulatory T cells in long-lasting Graves disease (dated by TCRdb to the early 2020s). Notes on the research overall: To count as having persistent Graves' disease, a patient had to have received antithyroid drug treatment for over 5 years with TSH receptor autoantibodies remaining persistently positive. The study was registered as a clinical trial and conducted in China. TCR sequencing covered some 13 persistent and approximately 20 newly diagnosed Graves' disease patients, around 35 samples in total. Persistent Graves' disease patients were compared with newly diagnosed Graves' disease patients by peripheral blood TCR sequencing and RNA sequencing. Antithyroid drugs had been taken for approximately 10 years on average by persistent Graves' disease patients in the clinical cohort. Summary of the overall study and its limitations: The authors noted that the small sample size was a limitation that may lower accuracy. Compared with newly diagnosed patients, patients with persistent Graves' disease had lower TCR Shannon entropy and fewer highly expanded clones, which suggests clonal expansion. Only peripheral blood was studied, because thyroid tissue, the primary lesion, was inaccessible. Sequencing and analysis were limited to the TCR beta chain. Persistent patients shared more public clonotypes among themselves (2,741) than newly diagnosed patients did (approximately 970).

The time point tag for this specimen amounts to: persistent/refractory GD, antithyroid drugs over 5 years with positive TRAb. For both TCR sequencing and RNA sequencing, RNA was extracted from PBMCs in TRIzol. The diagnosis of Graves' disease was made according to American Thyroid Association guidelines. Patients were recruited from an endocrinology department in Xi'an, China. Each patient gave roughly 8.4 milliliters of peripheral blood, collected in an EDTA anticoagulant tube. Ficoll Paque Plus density gradient separation was used to isolate PBMCs, and no further T cell sorting was performed. An Agilent 2100 Bioanalyzer and agarose gel were used to check RNA quality, while a NanoDrop 2000 measured RNA concentration. To prepare the library, multiplex PCR was applied. The data were produced on an Illumina HiSeq 4000. To build TCR beta libraries, CDR3 regions were amplified by Arm-PCR using iRepertoire HTBI primers. Gel purification was performed on PCR products prior to sequencing. Turning to the authors' computational methods: A total of 62 TRBV and approximately 15 TRBJ segments were identified across samples and were used for gene usage analysis of CDR3 amino acid clonotypes. COPE and FqMerger were used to merge filtered high-quality paired reads into contigs. BLAST was used to align contigs to the IMGT TRBV, TRBD and TRBJ reference genes, and CDR3 was defined following IMGT. Any clonotype with a frequency above 0.1% was classified as a highly expanded clone. Shannon entropy was used to measure repertoire diversity, and the Gini coefficient was used to measure V-J evenness. A clonotype was considered public if more than one individual shared it. Using fastp at Q25 and MiXCR, TCRdb reprocessed the public reads and kept productive beta chains. Each record represents a unique CDR3 protein, reported with the most common genes and DNA among its rows. None of the V and J calls come from the authors' own analysis; TCRdb made them. For this sample the table gives fewer than 600,000 distinct CDR3 sequences, of which less than 25% were detected only once. The top ten clones comprise over 10% of the sample.

This clonotype was counted ten times or more. The clone's antigen remains unknown. No much larger clonotype is one base removed from it; base qualities were not supplied. Source: peripheral blood mononuclear cells (PBMCs), taken when the disease was refractory, from a patient treated with antithyroid drugs. This clonotype was sampled from a female donor with Graves disease.

The CDR3 loop reads CASSSIGTGGRETQYF. Here is the DNA: TGTGCCAGCAGCTCTATAGGGACAGGGGGAAGAGAGACCCAGTACTTC. The V and J genes are TRBV7-8 and TRBJ2-5, and 11 junctional nucleotides match TRBD1. The CDR3 measures 16 amino acids from cysteine to phenylalanine. Of the read, only the CDR3 DNA is kept; its 48 bases are in frame from base 1. The germline V gene provides CDR1 SGHVS and CDR2 FQNEAQ. Clipping removes 4 bases from V and 4 bases from J, with 8 as the unmatched junction base count.